This T cell receptor beta chain originates from a study of regulatory T cells in long-lasting Graves disease. Study-wide background: By definition, persistent Graves' disease involved antithyroid drugs for over 5 years alongside positive TSH receptor antibodies.

Trimming removed 6 bases from V and 1 base from J, with 12 bases in between. Germline lookup yields CDR1 DFQATT and CDR2 SNEGSKA (reference sequence). The CDR3 consists of 13 residues. The study's findings and limits: Sharing of public clonotypes was greater in persistent patients (about 3,000) than in new patients (around 890).

Time point specified: persistent/refractory GD, antithyroid drugs over 5 years with positive TRAb. RNA isolated from PBMCs was used to make the TCR library. Through Arm-PCR of CDR3 regions and iRepertoire HTBI primers, TCR beta libraries were built. One entry per CDR3 protein results from TCRdb running MiXCR on the multiplex PCR reads. The repertoire holds a few hundred thousand distinct CDR3 sequences, with 23% as singletons. This clonotype occurred many times. The antigen remains unidentified. The specimen was peripheral blood mononuclear cells (PBMCs), collected when the disease was refractory, from a patient treated with antithyroid drugs. The TCR originated in a female donor with Graves disease. V gene TRBV20-1 combines with J gene TRBJ2-5; tentative D call: TRBD2 (5 bases). CDR3 sequence: CSAHMGSQETQYF. The CDR3, as DNA: TGCAGTGCCCACATGGGGAGCCAAGAGACCCAGTACTTC.